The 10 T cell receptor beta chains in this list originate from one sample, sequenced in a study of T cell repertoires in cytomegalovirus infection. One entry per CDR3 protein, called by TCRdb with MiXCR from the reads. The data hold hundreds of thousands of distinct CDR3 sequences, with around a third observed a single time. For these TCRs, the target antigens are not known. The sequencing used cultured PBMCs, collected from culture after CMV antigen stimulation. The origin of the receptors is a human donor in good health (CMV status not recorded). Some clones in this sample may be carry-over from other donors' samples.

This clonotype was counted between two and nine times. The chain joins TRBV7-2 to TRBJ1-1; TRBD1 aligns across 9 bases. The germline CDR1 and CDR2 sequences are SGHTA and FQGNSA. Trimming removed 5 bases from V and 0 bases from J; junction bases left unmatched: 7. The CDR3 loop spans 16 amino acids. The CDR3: CASSPLGQGLNTEAFF. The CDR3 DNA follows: TGTGCCAGCAGCCCGCTAGGACAGGGGCTGAACACTGAAGCTTTCTTT.

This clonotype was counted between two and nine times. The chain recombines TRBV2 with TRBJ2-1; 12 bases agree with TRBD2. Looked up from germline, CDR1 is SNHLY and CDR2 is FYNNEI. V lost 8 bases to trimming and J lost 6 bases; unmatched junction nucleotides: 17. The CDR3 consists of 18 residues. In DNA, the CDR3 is TGTGCCAGCGCGGGACTAGCGGGCACCAGCGGGAATGGCAATGAGCAGTTCTTC. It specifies CASAGLAGTSGNGNEQFF.

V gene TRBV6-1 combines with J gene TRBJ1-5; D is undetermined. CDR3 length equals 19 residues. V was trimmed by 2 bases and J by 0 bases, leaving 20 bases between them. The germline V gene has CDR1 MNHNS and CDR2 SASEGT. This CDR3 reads CASSERWAGFENSNQPQHF. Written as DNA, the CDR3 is TGTGCCAGCAGTGAACGTTGGGCAGGATTTGAAAATAGCAATCAGCCCCAGCATTTT.

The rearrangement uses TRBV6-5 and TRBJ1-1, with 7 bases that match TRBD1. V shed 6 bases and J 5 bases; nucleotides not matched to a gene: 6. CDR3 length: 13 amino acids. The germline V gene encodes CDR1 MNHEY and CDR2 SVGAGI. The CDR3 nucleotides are TGTGCCAGCAGCCGGGGACAGACGACTGAAGCTTTCTTT. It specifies CASSRGQTTEAFF.

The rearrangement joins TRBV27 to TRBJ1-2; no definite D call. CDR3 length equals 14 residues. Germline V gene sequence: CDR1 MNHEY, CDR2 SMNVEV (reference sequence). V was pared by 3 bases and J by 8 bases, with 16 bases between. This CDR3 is CASSFRRNYGGYTF. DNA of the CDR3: TGTGCCAGCAGTTTCCGAAGGAACTATGGCGGCTACACCTTC.

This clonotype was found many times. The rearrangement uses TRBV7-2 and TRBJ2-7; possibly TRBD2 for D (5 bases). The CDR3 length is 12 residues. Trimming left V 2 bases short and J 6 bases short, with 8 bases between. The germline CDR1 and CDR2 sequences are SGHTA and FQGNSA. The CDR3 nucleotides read TGTGCCAGCAGCTTAAGACTATCCGAGCAGTACTTC. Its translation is CASSLRLSEQYF.

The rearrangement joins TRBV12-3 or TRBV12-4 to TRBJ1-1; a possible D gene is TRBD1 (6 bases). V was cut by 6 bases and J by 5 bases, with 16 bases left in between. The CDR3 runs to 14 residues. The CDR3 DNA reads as TGTGCCAGCAGGGAAAACGGGGGGCGGACTGAAGCTTTCTTT. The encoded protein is CASRENGGRTEAFF.

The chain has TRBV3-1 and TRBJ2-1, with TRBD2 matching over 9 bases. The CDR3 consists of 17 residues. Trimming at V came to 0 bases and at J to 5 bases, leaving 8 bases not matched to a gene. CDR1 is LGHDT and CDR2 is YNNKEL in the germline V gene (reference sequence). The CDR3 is CASSQDWARLADNEQFF. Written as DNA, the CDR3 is TGTGCCAGCAGCCAAGATTGGGCGAGACTAGCGGACAATGAGCAGTTCTTC.

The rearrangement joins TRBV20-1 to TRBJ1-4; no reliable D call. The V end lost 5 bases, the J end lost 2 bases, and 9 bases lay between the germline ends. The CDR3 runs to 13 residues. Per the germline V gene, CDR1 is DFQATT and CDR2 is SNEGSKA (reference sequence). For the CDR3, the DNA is TGCAGTGCTCACAAGGCGACTAATGAAAAACTGTTTTTT. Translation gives CSAHKATNEKLFF.

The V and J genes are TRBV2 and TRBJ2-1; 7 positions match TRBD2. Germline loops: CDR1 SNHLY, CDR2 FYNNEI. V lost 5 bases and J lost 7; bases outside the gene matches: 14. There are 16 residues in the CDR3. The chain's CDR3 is CASSRWGRESTNEQFF. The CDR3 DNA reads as TGTGCCAGCAGTCGGTGGGGGAGGGAATCGACGAATGAGCAGTTCTTC.